This TCR beta chain is drawn from a study of blood T cell repertoires in COVID-19. Study context: From the United States, Italy and Spain came samples of acute and convalescent COVID-19.

Trimming removed 6 bases from V and 3 bases from J; junction bases left unmatched: 7. This CDR3 contains 15 residues. Germline values: CDR1 WSHSY, CDR2 SAAADI. Per the authors' pipeline: It was from reference gene primer amplification that nucleated cell counts were estimated. The data were produced by immunoSEQ multiplex PCR, yet TCRdb's version contains in-frame clones alone and is incomplete. From that table come the V and J calls and clone size; the DNA was used to work out D and trimming. The sample gives about 71,000 clones, 82% of which show up once; around 13% is in the top ten. The specimen sequenced was peripheral blood. The chain carries TRBV10-2 and TRBJ2-7, with 11 bases matching TRBD2. The TCR comes from an elderly woman with acute or convalescent COVID-19. The CDR3 DNA follows: TGCGCCAGCAGGGCCATAGCGGGAGGGGGCTACGAGCAGTACTTC. Translating gives CASRAIAGGGYEQYF.